This T cell receptor (beta chain) emerged from a study of TIL therapy for anti-PD-1-resistant metastatic lung cancer. Overall study context: Most patients had lung adenocarcinoma. Tumors carried a median approximately 1.6 non-synonymous mutations per megabase.

The libraries were made with immunoSEQ v3. Produced via immunoSEQ multiplex PCR; TCRdb's table is partial and in-frame only. The sample carries tens of thousands of clones, 65% to 80% recorded once. Remarks on this clone: Antigen unknown.

Study-wide results and limits: Infused TIL clonotypes partially replaced the baseline blood repertoire, then decayed over months.

The CDR3 loop spans 14 amino acids. Germline CDR1 is MDHEN and CDR2 is SYDVKM. V gave up 5 bases and J gave up 2 bases, with 13 bases separating them. The time point is: pre-treatment sample, taken before nivolumab and TIL therapy. Stage 4 NSCLC adults joined between 2017 and January 2020. Sequenced material: blood, taken at baseline. The rearrangement uses TRBV28 and TRBJ2-7; TRBD2 might be the D (6 bases). This receptor was taken from a woman aged 30 to 85 with non-small cell lung cancer. CDR3 sequence: CASSGWDSAYEQYF. CDR3 bases: TGTGCCAGCAGTGGGTGGGACTCCGCCTACGAGCAGTACTTC.